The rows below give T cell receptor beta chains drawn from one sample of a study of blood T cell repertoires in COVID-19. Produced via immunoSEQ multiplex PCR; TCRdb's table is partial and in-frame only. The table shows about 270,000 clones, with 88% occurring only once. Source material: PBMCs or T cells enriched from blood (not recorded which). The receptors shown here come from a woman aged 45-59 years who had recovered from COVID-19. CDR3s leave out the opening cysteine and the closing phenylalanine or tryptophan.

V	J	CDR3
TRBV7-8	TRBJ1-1	ASSQNRETEAF
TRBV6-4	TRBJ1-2	ASRPNLDRAGVYT
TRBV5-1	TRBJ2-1	ASSLRTGGNGEQF
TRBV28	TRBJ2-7	ASSSNRDSYEQY
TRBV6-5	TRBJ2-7	ASSLTRDTYEQY
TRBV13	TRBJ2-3	ASSLAETDTQY
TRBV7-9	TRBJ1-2	ASSRTEDNYGYT
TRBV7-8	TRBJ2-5	ASSWAAGDQETQY
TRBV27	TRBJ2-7	ASTTRTATLYEQY
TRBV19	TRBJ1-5	ASMVQAMVSGQPQH
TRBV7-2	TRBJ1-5	ASSKLSNQPQH
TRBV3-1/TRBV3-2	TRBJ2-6	ASSQVLAGNHGANVLT
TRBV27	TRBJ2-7	ASSLFQGANPYEQY
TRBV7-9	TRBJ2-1	ASRYQGGFFDEQF
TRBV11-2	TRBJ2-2	ASSLAPGGGRSGELF
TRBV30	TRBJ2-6	AWSEFSVPGANVLT
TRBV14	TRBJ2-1	ASSLSSYNEQF
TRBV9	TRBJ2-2	ATGQGAGTGELF
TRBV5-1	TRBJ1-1	ASRVNGNTEAF
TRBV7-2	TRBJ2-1	ASSLNPLGQGSRYNEQF